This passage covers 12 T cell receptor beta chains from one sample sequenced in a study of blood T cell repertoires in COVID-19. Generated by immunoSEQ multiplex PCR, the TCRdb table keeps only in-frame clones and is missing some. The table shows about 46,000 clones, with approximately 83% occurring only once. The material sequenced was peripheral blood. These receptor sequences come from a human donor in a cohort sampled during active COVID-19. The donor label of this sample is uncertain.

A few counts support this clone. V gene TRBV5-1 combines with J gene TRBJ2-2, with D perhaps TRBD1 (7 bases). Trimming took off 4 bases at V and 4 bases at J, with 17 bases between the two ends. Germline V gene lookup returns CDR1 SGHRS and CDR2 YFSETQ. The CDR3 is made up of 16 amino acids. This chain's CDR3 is CASSLGQVEGTGELFF. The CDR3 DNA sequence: TGCGCCAGCAGCCTTGGACAGGTGGAGGGCACCGGGGAGCTGTTTTTT.

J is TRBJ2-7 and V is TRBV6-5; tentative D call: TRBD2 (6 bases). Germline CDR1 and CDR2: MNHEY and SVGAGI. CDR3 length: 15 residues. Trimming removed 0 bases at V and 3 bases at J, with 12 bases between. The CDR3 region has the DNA TGTGCCAGCAGTTACTCCCGTAGCGGTTACTACGAGCAGTACTTC. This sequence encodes CASSYSRSGYYEQYF.

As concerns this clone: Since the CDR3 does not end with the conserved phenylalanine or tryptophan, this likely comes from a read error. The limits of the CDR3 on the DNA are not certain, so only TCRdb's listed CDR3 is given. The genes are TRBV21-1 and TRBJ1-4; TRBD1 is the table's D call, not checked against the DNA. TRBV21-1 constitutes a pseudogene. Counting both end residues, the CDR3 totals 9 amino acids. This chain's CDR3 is CASGLQGPS.

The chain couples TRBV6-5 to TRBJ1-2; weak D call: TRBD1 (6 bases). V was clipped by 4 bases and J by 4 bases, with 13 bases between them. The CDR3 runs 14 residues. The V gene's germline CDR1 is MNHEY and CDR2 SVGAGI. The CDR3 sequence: CASSSSGAVYGYTF. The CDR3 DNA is TGTGCCAGCAGTTCGTCAGGGGCGGTCTATGGCTACACCTTC.

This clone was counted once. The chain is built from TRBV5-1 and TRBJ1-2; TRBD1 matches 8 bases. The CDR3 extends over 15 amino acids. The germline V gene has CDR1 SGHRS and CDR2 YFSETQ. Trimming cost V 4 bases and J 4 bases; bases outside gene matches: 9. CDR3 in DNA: TGCGCCAGCAGCGCCGATTCAGGGGGCTCCTATGGCTACACCTTC. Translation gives CASSADSGGSYGYTF.

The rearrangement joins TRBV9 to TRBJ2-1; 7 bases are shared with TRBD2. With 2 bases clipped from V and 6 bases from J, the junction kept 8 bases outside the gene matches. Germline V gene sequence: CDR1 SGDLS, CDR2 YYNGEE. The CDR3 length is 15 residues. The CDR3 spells CASSVSQRGSNEQFF. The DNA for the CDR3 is TGTGCCAGCAGCGTCTCTCAGCGGGGAAGCAATGAGCAGTTCTTC.

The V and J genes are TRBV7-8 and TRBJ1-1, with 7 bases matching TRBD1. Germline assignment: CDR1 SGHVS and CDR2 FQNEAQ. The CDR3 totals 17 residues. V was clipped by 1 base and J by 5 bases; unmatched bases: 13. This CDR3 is CASSLVGAGGLSTEAFF. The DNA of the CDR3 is TGTGCCAGCAGCTTAGTGGGGGCAGGGGGTCTTAGTACTGAAGCTTTCTTT.

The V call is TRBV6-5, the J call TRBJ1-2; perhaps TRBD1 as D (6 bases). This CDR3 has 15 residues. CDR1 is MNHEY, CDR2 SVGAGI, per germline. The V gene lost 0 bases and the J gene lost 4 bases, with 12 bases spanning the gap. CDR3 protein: CASSYSGQSFYGYTF. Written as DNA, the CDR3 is TGTGCCAGCAGTTACTCTGGACAGTCTTTCTATGGCTACACCTTC.

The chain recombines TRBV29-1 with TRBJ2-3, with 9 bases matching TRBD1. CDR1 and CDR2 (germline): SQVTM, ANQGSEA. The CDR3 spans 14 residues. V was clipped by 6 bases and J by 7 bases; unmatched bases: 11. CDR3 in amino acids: CSVRETGGYNTQYF. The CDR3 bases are TGCAGCGTGAGGGAGACAGGGGGATACAATACGCAGTATTTT.

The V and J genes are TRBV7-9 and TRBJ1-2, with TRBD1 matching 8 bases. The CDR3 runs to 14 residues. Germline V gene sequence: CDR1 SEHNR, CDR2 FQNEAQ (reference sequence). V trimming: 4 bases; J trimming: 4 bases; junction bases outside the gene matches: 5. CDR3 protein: CASSSGGPVYGYTF. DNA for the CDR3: TGTGCCAGCAGCTCAGGGGGCCCCGTCTATGGCTACACCTTC.

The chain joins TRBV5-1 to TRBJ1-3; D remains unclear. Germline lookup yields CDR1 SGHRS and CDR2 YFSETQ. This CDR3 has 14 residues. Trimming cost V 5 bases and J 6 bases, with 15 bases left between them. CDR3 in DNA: TGCGCCAGCAGAGACATGAATGCTCAAAACACCATATATTTT. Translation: CASRDMNAQNTIYF.

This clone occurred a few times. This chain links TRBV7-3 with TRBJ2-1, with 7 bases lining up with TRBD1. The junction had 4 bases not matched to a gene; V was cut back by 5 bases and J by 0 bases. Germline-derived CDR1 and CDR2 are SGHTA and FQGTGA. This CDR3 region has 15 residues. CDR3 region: CASSRTGFSYNEQFF. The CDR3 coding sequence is TGTGCCAGCAGCCGGACAGGATTCTCCTACAATGAGCAGTTCTTC.